Included here is one TCR beta chain sequence, with context. The germline gives CDR1 SGHDT, CDR2 YYEEEE. V gave up 5 bases and J gave up 0 bases, with 14 bases separating them. The CDR3 loop spans 15 amino acids. Individuals aged about 18 to 89 years were recruited from 24 US areas. These data are taken from a study of blood T cell repertoires in COVID-19. The protocol was immunoSEQ multiplex PCR, while the TCRdb copy is restricted to in-frame clones and leaves out a portion. The sample comprises some 380,000 clones, roughly 86% of which are singletons, and roughly 2% rests with the top ten. The receptor comes from a woman aged 40-49 years with acute COVID-19. The specimen was PBMCs or T cells enriched from blood (not recorded which). The chain joins TRBV5-6 to TRBJ1-1, with D unclear. CDR3 loop: CASSRETTMNTEAFF. The DNA of the CDR3 is TGTGCCAGCAGTCGCGAGACAACCATGAACACTGAAGCTTTCTTT.